Presented here are 7 T cell receptor beta chains from one specimen sequenced in a study of blood T cell repertoires in COVID-19 (dated by TCRdb to about 2020). Receptors were amplified or captured by the immunoSEQ multiplex PCR assay. The immuneACCESS repertoire file appears here via TCRdb, limited to in-frame rearrangements. These files lack a portion of the clones; in checked studies, under half of the deficit traces to unresolved V genes, and the cause of the others is not known. The sample table shows around 68,000 clones, and roughly 89% are seen once. About 7.4% of the sample goes to the ten largest clones. Sequencing was carried out using peripheral blood. The receptors shown here come from a man in his forties or fifties with active COVID-19.

The CDR3 loop reads CASSSRGGRGQPQHF. CDR3 coding DNA: TGTGCCAGCAGCTCCCGAGGGGGGAGGGGTCAGCCCCAGCATTTT. The chain links TRBV7-8 to TRBJ1-5, with D possibly matching TRBD1 (6 bases). V was clipped by 4 bases and J by 6 bases, with 16 bases between them. This CDR3 contains 15 residues. Germline CDR1 is SGHVS and CDR2 is FQNEAQ.

The rearrangement links TRBV5-1 to TRBJ2-3; the match to TRBD2 covers 9 bases. The V and J ends lost 4 bases and 1 base, in that order; junction bases with no gene match: 7. Looked up from germline, CDR1 is SGHRS and CDR2 is YFSETQ. CDR3 length: 16 amino acids. The CDR3 spells CASSTGGGVGTDTQYF. DNA of the CDR3: TGCGCCAGCAGCACCGGCGGGGGGGTAGGCACAGATACGCAGTATTTT. Complete variable domain (other parts from reference TRBV5-1 and TRBJ2-3): KAGVTQTPRYLIKTRGQQVTLSCSPISGHRSVSWYQQTPGQGLQFLFEYFSETQRNKGNFPGRFSGRQFSNSRSEMNVSTLELGDSALYLCASSTGGGVGTDTQYFGPGTRLTVL.

The V and J genes are TRBV16 and TRBJ2-3; TRBD1 is a possible D gene (5 bases). The CDR3 length is 14 residues. Germline loops: CDR1 KGHSY, CDR2 FQNENV. Trimming left V 2 bases short and J 2 bases short, with 8 bases between. CDR3 bases: TGTGCCAGCAGCCAAACCAGGGCCACAGATACGCAGTATTTT. Amino acid sequence: CASSQTRATDTQYF. The full variable domain, rest sourced from reference TRBV16 and TRBJ2-3, is GEEVAQTPKHLVRGEGQKAKLYCAPIKGHSYVFWYQQVLKNEFKFLISFQNENVFDETGMPKERFSAKCLPNSPCSLEIQATKLEDSAVYFCASSQTRATDTQYFGPGTRLTVL.

The gene calls are TRBV4-1 and TRBJ1-2; no reliable D call. The V and J ends lost 0 bases and 2 bases respectively, with 10 bases between them. This CDR3 is 15 amino acids long. Germline CDR1 and CDR2: MGHRA and YSYEKL. This chain's CDR3 is CASSQESQINYGYTF. CDR3 in DNA: TGCGCCAGCAGCCAAGAATCCCAGATAAACTATGGCTACACCTTC.

The sample holds one count of this clone. CDR3 DNA: TGTGCCAGTAGTAAAAGCTATCACGAGCAGTACTTC. Amino acid sequence: CASSKSYHEQYF. The rearrangement joins TRBV19 to TRBJ2-7; D gene uncertain. This CDR3 comprises 12 residues. CDR1 is LNHDA and CDR2 is SQIVND in the germline V gene (reference sequence). Deletions cut 4 bases from V and 5 bases from J, with 9 bases between.

The V call is TRBV15, the J call TRBJ2-5; 7 bases line up with TRBD2. CDR1 LNHNV and CDR2 YYDKDF come from the germline V gene (reference sequence). Trimming at V came to 0 bases and at J to 4 bases, leaving 2 bases not matched to a gene. The CDR3 loop spans 14 amino acids. The CDR3 DNA follows: TGTGCCACCAGCAGAGATCGGGGGGTAGAGACCCAGTACTTC. Amino acids: CATSRDRGVETQYF.

The chain recombines TRBV7-2 with TRBJ1-4; D possibly corresponds to TRBD1 (6 bases). Per germline, CDR1 SGHTA and CDR2 FQGNSA. The CDR3 spans 14 residues. V lost 1 base, J lost 8 bases, and 11 bases lay in between. The CDR3 region is CASSLGGQGEKLFF. The CDR3 nucleotides read TGTGCCAGCAGCTTAGGGGGGCAGGGGGAAAAACTGTTTTTT.